Presented here are 32 T cell receptor beta chains from one specimen sequenced in a study of early T cells in non-severe SARS-CoV-2 infection. TCRdb reprocessed the 5' RACE reads with MiXCR, giving one entry per CDR3 protein. The sample shows more than 95,000 distinct CDR3 sequences, 8% to 13% of them seen only once. Sequencing used whole blood, obtained at baseline. The receptor set was obtained from an adult who was a healthcare worker with PCR-confirmed SARS-CoV-2 infection or an uninfected control (not recorded which).

This clonotype was observed at least ten times. The chain has TRBV20-1 and TRBJ2-7; the match to TRBD1 covers 8 bases. The germline V gene has CDR1 DFQATT and CDR2 SNEGSKA (reference sequence). Unmatched junction bases numbered 11, after V lost 6 bases and J lost 4 bases. The CDR3 contains 14 residues. In DNA form, the CDR3 reads TGCAGTGCGCTACCGGGACAGGAGCGGTACGAGCAGTACTTC. Translation gives CSALPGQERYEQYF.

This clonotype came up a few times. The V gene is TRBV5-1, the J gene TRBJ2-1; 9 bases fit TRBD1. Trimming removed 3 bases from V and 6 bases from J; junction bases left unmatched: 7. Germline CDR1 reads SGHRS; CDR2 reads YFSETQ. This CDR3 is built from 15 residues. CDR3 nucleotide sequence: TGCGCCAGCAGCTGGAGGGGACAGGGAGGCAATGAGCAGTTCTTC. Translation: CASSWRGQGGNEQFF.

This clonotype was detected a few times. This chain joins TRBV7-6 and TRBJ2-1; TRBD2 aligns across 9 bases. V gave up 5 bases and J gave up 4 bases; unmatched junction bases: 9. This CDR3 contains 16 residues. Germline CDR1 is SGHVS and CDR2 is FNYEAQ. CDR3 in DNA: TGTGCCAGCAGCCAATGGACTAGCGCGACTTACAATGAGCAGTTCTTC. Its protein is CASSQWTSATYNEQFF.

This clonotype was detected ten times or more. In nucleotides, the CDR3 is TGTGCCAGTAATCCTAGGGGGGGCCTTAGCACAGATACGCAGTATTTT. This gives the protein CASNPRGGLSTDTQYF. The chain couples TRBV6-6 to TRBJ2-3, with a possible D match to TRBD2 (7 bases). CDR3 length: 16 amino acids. V was pared by 9 bases and J by 0 bases, with 19 bases between. Germline V gives CDR1 MNHNY, CDR2 SVGAGI (reference sequence).

The rearrangement joins TRBV2 to TRBJ2-3; 7 bases map to TRBD2. The V and J ends lost 8 bases and 4 bases, in that order; junction bases with no gene match: 12. The germline V gene has CDR1 SNHLY and CDR2 FYNNEI. There are 15 residues in the CDR3. This CDR3 reads CASCGLGIGADTQYF. The CDR3 DNA reads as TGTGCCAGCTGCGGACTAGGAATTGGGGCAGATACGCAGTATTTT.

The chain links TRBV20-1 to TRBJ1-3; D call uncertain. Germline CDR1 is DFQATT and CDR2 is SNEGSKA (reference sequence). The CDR3 covers 17 residues. Trimming removed 1 base from V and 0 bases from J, with 16 bases in between. CDR3 loop: CSARVNSGEASGNTIYF. DNA for the CDR3: TGCAGTGCTAGAGTTAATAGTGGGGAAGCCTCTGGAAACACCATATATTTT.

This clonotype was detected many times. This chain links TRBV30 with TRBJ2-7; 9 nucleotides agree with TRBD1. The CDR3 totals 13 residues. Trimming cost V 2 bases and J 12 bases; bases outside gene matches: 11. Per germline, CDR1 GTSNPN and CDR2 SVGIG (reference sequence). The CDR3 DNA is TGTGCCTGGAGTCCCCGGGGGACAGGGATAGTGTACTTC. Protein product: CAWSPRGTGIVYF. The full variable domain, in which reference TRBV30 and TRBJ2-7 provide the parts outside the CDR3, is SQTIHQWPATLVQPVGSPLSLECTVEGTSNPNLYWYRQAAGRGLQLLFYSVGIGQISSEVPQNLSASRPQDRQFILSSKKLLLSDSGFYLCAWSPRGTGIVYFGPGTRLTVT.

This chain links TRBV29-1 with TRBJ1-1, with D uncertain. Trimming removed 4 bases from V and 1 base from J, with 10 bases in between. This CDR3 region has 13 residues. From germline, CDR1 is SQVTM and CDR2 ANQGSEA. The CDR3 DNA is TGCAGCGTTGTCAAAACACAGAACACTGAAGCTTTCTTT. Translating gives CSVVKTQNTEAFF.

This clonotype was observed a few times. The gene calls are TRBV12-3 or TRBV12-4 and TRBJ2-1; no clear D. CDR3 length: 14 residues. The germline V and J ends were trimmed by 6 bases and 1 base, with 10 bases remaining between them. The CDR3: CASRATDSYNEQFF. CDR3 DNA: TGTGCCAGCAGAGCAACGGATTCCTACAATGAGCAGTTCTTC.

This clonotype was found many times. CDR3 DNA sequence: TGCAGCGTTGAAATGGCTAGCGGGAGATCCGGGGAGCTGTTTTTT. This codes for CSVEMASGRSGELFF. The V call is TRBV29-1, the J call TRBJ2-2; 10 bases line up with TRBD2. The CDR3 is 15 residues long. The trim removed 2 bases at V and 6 bases at J, leaving 6 bases unmatched. Per germline, CDR1 SQVTM and CDR2 ANQGSEA.

This clonotype has just a few counts. The chain combines TRBV28 with TRBJ2-7, with TRBD2 identical over 9 bases. The germline V gene encodes CDR1 MDHEN and CDR2 SYDVKM. This CDR3 contains 15 residues. Trimming removed 7 bases from V and 0 bases from J; junction bases left unmatched: 7. CDR3 nucleotides: TGTGCCAGCACCCCTAGCGGGACCCGCTCCTACGAGCAGTACTTC. Encoded protein: CASTPSGTRSYEQYF.

This clonotype was found many times. V gene TRBV7-3 combines with J gene TRBJ2-1; tentative D call: TRBD2 (6 bases). The V gene lost 2 bases and the J gene lost 6 bases, with 11 bases spanning the gap. The CDR3 contains 14 residues. Germline-derived CDR1 and CDR2 are SGHTA and FQGTGA. CDR3 nucleotide sequence: TGTGCCAGCAGCTTAGTCTCCGGGAGCAATGAGCAGTTCTTC. The encoded protein is CASSLVSGSNEQFF.

J is TRBJ2-1 and V is TRBV7-2; D is ambiguous. Germline CDR1 and CDR2: SGHTA and FQGNSA. The CDR3 runs 12 residues. V lost 1 base to trimming and J lost 7 bases, with 5 bases between them. CDR3 amino acids: CASSLVLNEQFF. Here the CDR3 DNA reads TGTGCCAGCAGCTTAGTGTTGAATGAGCAGTTCTTC.

This clonotype was seen only a few times. The chain is built from TRBV7-9 and TRBJ2-7; no definite D call. The V and J ends lost 2 bases and 6 bases respectively, with 8 bases between them. The germline V gene encodes CDR1 SEHNR and CDR2 FQNEAQ (reference sequence). CDR3 length equals 12 residues. CDR3 residues: CASSLPSTEQYF. CDR3 in DNA: TGTGCCAGCAGCTTACCAAGTACCGAGCAGTACTTC.

This clonotype came up a few times. V gene TRBV4-2 combines with J gene TRBJ2-7; no reliable D call. With 0 bases removed from V and 4 bases from J, the gap between germline ends came to 7 bases. Germline V gives CDR1 LGHNA, CDR2 YNFKEQ. This CDR3 has 13 amino acids. This CDR3 is CASSQEVEYEQYF. The CDR3 DNA reads as TGTGCCAGCAGCCAAGAAGTCGAATACGAGCAGTACTTC.

V is TRBV5-1 and J is TRBJ2-7; TRBD2 aligns across 7 bases. The trim removed 4 bases at V and 3 bases at J, leaving 13 bases unmatched. This CDR3 has 16 residues. Germline assignment: CDR1 SGHRS and CDR2 YFSETQ. CDR3 bases: TGCGCCAGCAGCGGAAGCTCCTGGGGGGGAAGCTACGAGCAGTACTTC. Translated, it gives CASSGSSWGGSYEQYF.

The chain is built from TRBV7-6 and TRBJ1-1, with D maybe TRBD1 (5 bases). V was cut by 5 bases and J by 3 bases, with 19 bases left in between. Germline CDR1 reads SGHVS; CDR2 reads FNYEAQ. CDR3 size: 16 residues. The chain's CDR3 is CASSPAGRGMDTEAFF. DNA for the CDR3: TGTGCCAGCAGCCCAGCAGGAAGGGGCATGGACACTGAAGCTTTCTTT.

V and J are TRBV19 and TRBJ2-1; D is possibly TRBD2 (6 bases). The CDR3 is made up of 12 amino acids. Looked up from germline, CDR1 is LNHDA and CDR2 is SQIVND (reference sequence). V gave up 3 bases and J gave up 7 bases, with 7 bases separating them. Here the CDR3 reads CASSMAGNEQFF. DNA of the CDR3: TGTGCCAGTAGTATGGCGGGAAATGAGCAGTTCTTC.

This clonotype was recorded at least ten times. The chain combines TRBV24-1 with TRBJ2-2; 12 positions agree with TRBD2. The V gene's germline CDR1 is KGHDR and CDR2 SFDVKD. There are 17 residues in the CDR3. J lost 5 bases, V lost 10 bases, and 13 bases had no gene match. The CDR3 DNA sequence: TGTGCCACTTCAAGGCTAGCGGGAGGGTCGGATACCGGGGAGCTGTTTTTT. Translation gives CATSRLAGGSDTGELFF.

The chain is built from TRBV12-3 or TRBV12-4 and TRBJ2-1, with D unclear. The V gene lost 5 bases and the J gene lost 4 bases, with 6 bases spanning the gap. This CDR3 has 12 residues. CDR3 nucleotide sequence: TGTGCCAGCAGTAACTTGTACAATGAGCAGTTCTTC. This sequence encodes CASSNLYNEQFF.

The chain recombines TRBV25-1 with TRBJ1-6; maybe TRBD1 (5 bases). The CDR3 totals 17 residues. Per germline, CDR1 MGHDK and CDR2 SYGVNS. Trimming pared 2 bases from V and 13 bases from J, leaving 24 bases between. DNA for the CDR3: TGTGCCAGCAGTGAAGCACCCCATTTGGGACCCCTAGGTCCCCTCCACTTT. Amino acids: CASSEAPHLGPLGPLHF.

This clonotype has more than one count but fewer than ten. This rearrangement joins TRBV28 to TRBJ1-5; no definite D call. This CDR3 is 16 amino acids long. CDR1 and CDR2 (germline): MDHEN, SYDVKM. The ends were cut back, 5 bases at V and 6 bases at J, with 20 bases in the middle. The CDR3 reads CASSVDPSAAGQPQHF. The CDR3 DNA reads TGTGCCAGCAGTGTGGACCCTAGTGCGGCTGGTCAGCCCCAGCATTTT.

Many counts were recorded for this clonotype. This chain connects TRBV6-4 to TRBJ2-1; possible D gene TRBD1, 7 bases. CDR3 length: 13 amino acids. CDR1 MRHNA and CDR2 SNTAGT come from the germline V gene. The V end was cut by 5 bases, the J end by 10 bases, with 15 bases between. The CDR3 DNA reads TGTGCCAGCAGTACGGAGGAGGGACAGGAGCAGTTCTTC. Encoded protein: CASSTEEGQEQFF.

The table lists this clonotype with many counts. This rearrangement joins TRBV2 to TRBJ2-3; 13 positions agree with TRBD2. After removal of 6 bases from V and 0 bases from J, the junction contained 6 bases not matched to a gene. This CDR3 is built from 17 residues. Germline assignment: CDR1 SNHLY and CDR2 FYNNEI. Written as DNA, the CDR3 is TGTGCCAGCAGGAAAGGACTAGCGGGGGAAAGCACAGATACGCAGTATTTT. Amino acids: CASRKGLAGESTDTQYF.

This chain connects TRBV6-5 to TRBJ1-3; no reliable D call. V lost 0 bases to trimming and J lost 3 bases, with 9 bases between them. This CDR3 is built from 15 residues. CDR1 and CDR2 (germline): MNHEY, SVGAGI. The CDR3 reads CASSYSRVFGNTIYF. CDR3 bases: TGTGCCAGCAGTTACTCGAGAGTTTTTGGAAACACCATATATTTT.

The rearrangement uses TRBV18 and TRBJ2-2; no reliable D call. V gave up 2 bases and J gave up 2 bases, with 6 bases separating them. CDR1 KGHSH and CDR2 LQKENI come from the germline V gene. This CDR3 has 14 amino acids. CDR3 bases: TGTGCCAGCTCACCAGGGTTAAACACCGGGGAGCTGTTTTTT. Its translation is CASSPGLNTGELFF.

This clonotype was seen many times. This chain uses TRBV15 with TRBJ2-5, with TRBD1 identical over 8 bases. V shed 4 bases and J 1 base; nucleotides not matched to a gene: 5. This CDR3 has 15 residues. The germline gives CDR1 LNHNV, CDR2 YYDKDF (reference sequence). The CDR3 is CATSMTGDPQETQYF. DNA for the CDR3: TGTGCCACCAGCATGACAGGGGATCCCCAAGAGACCCAGTACTTC.

The chain carries TRBV28 and TRBJ2-5; 10 bases align to TRBD1. Germline V lookup: CDR1 MDHEN, CDR2 SYDVKM. V lost 7 bases to trimming and J lost 4 bases; unmatched junction nucleotides: 9. The CDR3 sequence is 15 residues long. This CDR3 is CASTKEDRGAETQYF. CDR3 in DNA: TGTGCCAGCACCAAGGAGGACAGGGGGGCAGAGACCCAGTACTTC. The full variable domain, its missing parts supplied by reference TRBV28 and TRBJ2-5, is DVKVTQSSRYLVKRTGEKVFLECVQDMDHENMFWYRQDPGLGLRLIYFSYDVKMKEKGDIPEGYSVSREKKERFSLILESASTNQTSMYLCASTKEDRGAETQYFGPGTRLLVL.

The rearrangement links TRBV7-9 to TRBJ2-7, with 9 bases fitting TRBD2. The CDR3 contains 13 residues. V was clipped by 2 bases and J by 7 bases; unmatched bases: 3. The V gene's germline CDR1 is SEHNR and CDR2 FQNEAQ (reference sequence). The CDR3 here is CASSLNLAGEQYF. CDR3 coding DNA: TGTGCCAGCAGCTTAAACCTAGCGGGAGAGCAGTACTTC.

This clonotype was seen a handful of times. V usage is TRBV11-1 and J usage is TRBJ2-1, with TRBD2 matching 12 bases. Germline CDR1 SGHAT, CDR2 FQDESV (reference sequence). This CDR3 has 14 amino acids. V shed 5 bases, J shed 9 bases, and the junction held 5 bases outside the gene matches. In nucleotides, the CDR3 is TGTGCCAGCAGCCCATTGACTAGCGGGAGTGAGCAGTTCTTC. As protein: CASSPLTSGSEQFF.

The chain uses TRBV12-3 or TRBV12-4 and TRBJ2-3, with 7 bases that match TRBD2. The CDR3 runs to 15 residues. V shed 5 bases, J shed 3 bases, and the junction held 8 bases outside the gene matches. CDR3 residues: CASSRAAGVTDTQYF. CDR3 nucleotide sequence: TGTGCCAGCAGTAGGGCGGCGGGGGTAACAGATACGCAGTATTTT.

The rearrangement joins TRBV7-2 to TRBJ2-3, with a tentative D call TRBD2 (7 bases). V lost 2 bases, J lost 0 bases, and 12 bases lay in between. Germline V lookup: CDR1 SGHTA, CDR2 FQGNSA. CDR3 length equals 16 residues. CDR3 sequence: CASSLWGGTSTDTQYF. CDR3 coding DNA: TGTGCCAGCAGCTTATGGGGGGGCACTAGCACAGATACGCAGTATTTT.